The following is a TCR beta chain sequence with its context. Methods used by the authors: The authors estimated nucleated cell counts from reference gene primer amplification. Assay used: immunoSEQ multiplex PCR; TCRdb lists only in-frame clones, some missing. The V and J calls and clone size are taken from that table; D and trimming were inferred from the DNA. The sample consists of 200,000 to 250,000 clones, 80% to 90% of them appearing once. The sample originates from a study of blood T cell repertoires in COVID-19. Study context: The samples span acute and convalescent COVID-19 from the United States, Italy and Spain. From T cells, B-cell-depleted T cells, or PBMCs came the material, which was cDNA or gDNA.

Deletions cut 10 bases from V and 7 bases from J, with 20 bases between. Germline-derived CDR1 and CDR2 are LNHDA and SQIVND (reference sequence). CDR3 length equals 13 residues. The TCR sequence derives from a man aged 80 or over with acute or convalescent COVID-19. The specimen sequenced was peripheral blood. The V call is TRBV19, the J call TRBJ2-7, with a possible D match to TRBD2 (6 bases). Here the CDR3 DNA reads TGTGCCACCCGAGGAGGGCAGGGCTTTGAGCAGTACTTC. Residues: CATRGGQGFEQYF.